This T cell receptor beta chain was found in a study of cytomegalovirus exposure and HLA in healthy donors listed by TCRdb under 2017. For the wider study: The roughly 650 repertoires of the first cohort and the roughly 120 validation repertoires were produced on the same platform, according to a later analysis. The study combined high-throughput TCR immunosequencing, statistical association of individual TCRs with disease status, and machine learning to predict cytomegalovirus infection status. In addition to the first cohort of 666 subjects, a separate validation cohort of approximately 120 different subjects was used. The aim of the study was to test whether cataloging public T cell receptors could identify signatures of past pathogen exposure.

Broad study findings and their caveats: According to the authors, the approach could potentially be generalized to other disease states and immunological phenotypes. A few of the identified cytomegalovirus-associated TCR beta chains were confirmed in vitro to be specific for cytomegalovirus antigens. Most TCR sequences were observed very rarely across donors, whereas some public TCRs were present in many individuals. A later analysis found that TCRs clustered in the first cohort also tended to co-occur in the 110 or so validation repertoires, with about 94% of cluster scores above 0. Cytomegalovirus status was reported to be diagnosed by the classifier with high specificity and sensitivity in both the original and validation cohorts. All 120 or so repertoires were used to score co-occurrence in the validation cohort in a later analysis, because that analysis had no HLA typing for the cohort. In the study, some 180 TCR beta chains were listed as associated with cytomegalovirus.

The method behind the library was the immunoSEQ multiplex PCR assay. From the authors' description of their analysis: A statistical classification framework was developed to diagnose cytomegalovirus status using the catalog of TCR beta chain sequences. TCRdb provides this immuneACCESS table in a form limited to in-frame rearrangements. Some clones are lacking; in checked studies, under half of them reflect an unresolved V gene, and why the rest are absent is not known. V and J calls and clone size follow that table, whereas D and trimming were derived from the DNA. This sample comprises 250,000 to 400,000 clones, roughly nine tenths of them detected only once. 0.95% to 1.5% of the sample is taken by the ten largest. The V and J ends are trimmed by 0 bases and 1 base, leaving 15 bases between them. The germline V gene yields SGHRS for CDR1 and YFSETQ for CDR2. Spanning cysteine to phenylalanine, the CDR3 consists of 17 amino acids. The sequence is cut down to CDR3 DNA, 51 bases in frame from base 1.

Separate from the approximately 700-subject first cohort, the validation cohort of 120 subjects was the group to which the donors belonged. In regard to this clone: Its antigen is currently not known. No quality values exist for individual bases; no much larger clone is one base distant.

The chain joins TRBV5-1 to TRBJ2-3; too little of a D gene remains to name it. The sequenced sample was PBMCs. The receptor was isolated from a young woman in good health and CMV-seropositive. CDR3 protein: CASSLAPITSRTDTQYF. The DNA reads TGCGCCAGCAGCTTGGCACCCATCACCTCGCGCACAGATACGCAGTATTTT. Full variable domain (CDR3 extended with the reference TRBV5-1 and TRBJ2-3 proteins): KAGVTQTPRYLIKTRGQQVTLSCSPISGHRSVSWYQQTPGQGLQFLFEYFSETQRNKGNFPGRFSGRQFSNSRSEMNVSTLELGDSALYLCASSLAPITSRTDTQYFGPGTRLTVL.